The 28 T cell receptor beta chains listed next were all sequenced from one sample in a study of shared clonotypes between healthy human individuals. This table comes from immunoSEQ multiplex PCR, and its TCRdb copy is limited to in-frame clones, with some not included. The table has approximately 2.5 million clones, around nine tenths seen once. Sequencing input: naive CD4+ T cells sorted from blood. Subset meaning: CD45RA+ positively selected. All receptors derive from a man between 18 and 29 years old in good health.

The CDR3 protein is CASSTLAGGGHEQFF. CDR3 sequence (DNA): TGTGCCAGTAGTACCCTAGCGGGAGGCGGCCATGAGCAGTTCTTC. The J gene is TRBJ2-1, the V gene TRBV19, with 11 bases that match TRBD2. The trim removed 4 bases at V and 8 bases at J, leaving 7 bases unmatched. The CDR3 contains 15 residues. From germline, CDR1 is LNHDA and CDR2 SQIVND (reference sequence).

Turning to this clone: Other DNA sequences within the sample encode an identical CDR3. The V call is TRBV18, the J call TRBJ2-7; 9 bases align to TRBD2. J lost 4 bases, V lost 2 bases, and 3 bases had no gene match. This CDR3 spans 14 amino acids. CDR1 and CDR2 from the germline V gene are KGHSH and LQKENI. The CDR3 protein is CASSPIAGAYEQYF. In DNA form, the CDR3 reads TGTGCCAGCTCACCAATAGCGGGGGCTTACGAGCAGTACTTC.

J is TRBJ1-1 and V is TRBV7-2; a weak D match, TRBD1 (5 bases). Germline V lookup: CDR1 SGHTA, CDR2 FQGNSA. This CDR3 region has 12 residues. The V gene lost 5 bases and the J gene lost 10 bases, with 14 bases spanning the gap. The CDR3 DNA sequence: TGTGCCAGCAGCCCGTCGGGGCGGGGAGCTTTCTTT. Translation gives CASSPSGRGAFF.

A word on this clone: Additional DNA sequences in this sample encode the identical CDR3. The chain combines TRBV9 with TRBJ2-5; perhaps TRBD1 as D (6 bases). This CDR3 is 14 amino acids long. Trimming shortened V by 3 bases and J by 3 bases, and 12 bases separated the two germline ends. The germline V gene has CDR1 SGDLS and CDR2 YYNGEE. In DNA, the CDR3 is TGTGCCAGCAGCGCGACAGGTGGAAAAGAGACCCAGTACTTC. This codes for CASSATGGKETQYF.

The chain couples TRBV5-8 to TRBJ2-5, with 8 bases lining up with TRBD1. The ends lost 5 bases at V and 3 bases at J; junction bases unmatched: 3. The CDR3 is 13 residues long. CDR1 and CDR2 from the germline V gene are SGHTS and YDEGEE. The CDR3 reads CASRPDREETQYF. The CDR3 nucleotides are TGTGCCAGCAGACCGGACAGGGAAGAGACCCAGTACTTC.

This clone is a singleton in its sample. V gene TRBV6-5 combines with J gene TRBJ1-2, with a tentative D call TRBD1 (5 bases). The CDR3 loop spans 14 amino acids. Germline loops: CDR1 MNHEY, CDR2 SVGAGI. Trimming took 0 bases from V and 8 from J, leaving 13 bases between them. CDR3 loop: CASSYSAGARGYTF. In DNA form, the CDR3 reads TGTGCCAGCAGTTACTCCGCTGGGGCGCGGGGCTACACCTTC.

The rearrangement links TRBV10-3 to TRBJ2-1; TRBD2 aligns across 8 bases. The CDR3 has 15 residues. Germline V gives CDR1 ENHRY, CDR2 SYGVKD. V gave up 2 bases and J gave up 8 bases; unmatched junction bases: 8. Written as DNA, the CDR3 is TGTGCCATCAGTGAGGAGGGCGGGGGGACGGATGAGCAGTTCTTC. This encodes CAISEEGGGTDEQFF.

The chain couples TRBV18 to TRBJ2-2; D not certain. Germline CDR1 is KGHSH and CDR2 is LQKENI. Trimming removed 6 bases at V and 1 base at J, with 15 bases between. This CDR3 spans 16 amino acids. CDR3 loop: CASSHQSGVNTGELFF. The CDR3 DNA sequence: TGTGCCAGCTCTCACCAGTCTGGCGTGAACACCGGGGAGCTGTTTTTT.

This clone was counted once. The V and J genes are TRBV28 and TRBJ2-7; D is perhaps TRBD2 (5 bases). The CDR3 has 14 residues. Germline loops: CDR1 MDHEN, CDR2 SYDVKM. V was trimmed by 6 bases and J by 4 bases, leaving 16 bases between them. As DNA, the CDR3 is TGTGCCAGCAGCCCCGCCGGGATCGGGTACGAGCAGTACTTC. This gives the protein CASSPAGIGYEQYF.

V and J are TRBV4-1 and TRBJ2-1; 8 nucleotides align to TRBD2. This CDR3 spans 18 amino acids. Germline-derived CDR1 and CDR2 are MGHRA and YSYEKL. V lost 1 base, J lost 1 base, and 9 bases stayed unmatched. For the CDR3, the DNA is TGCGCCAGCAGCCAAGTCATTAGCGGGGCCACATCCTACAATGAGCAGTTCTTC. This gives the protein CASSQVISGATSYNEQFF.

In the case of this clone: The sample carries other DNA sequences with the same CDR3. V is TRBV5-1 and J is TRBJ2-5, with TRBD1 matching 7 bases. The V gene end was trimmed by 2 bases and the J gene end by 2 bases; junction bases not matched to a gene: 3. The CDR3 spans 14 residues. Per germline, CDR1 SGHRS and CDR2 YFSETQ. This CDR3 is CASSLGTEQETQYF. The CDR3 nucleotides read TGCGCCAGCAGCTTAGGGACAGAACAAGAGACCCAGTACTTC.

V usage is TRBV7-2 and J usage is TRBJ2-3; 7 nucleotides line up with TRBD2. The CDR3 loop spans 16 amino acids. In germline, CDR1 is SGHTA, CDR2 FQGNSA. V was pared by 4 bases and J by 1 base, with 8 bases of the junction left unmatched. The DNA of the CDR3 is TGTGCCAGCAGCTCCGGACTAGGCGGTGGCACAGATACGCAGTATTTT. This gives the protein CASSSGLGGGTDTQYF.

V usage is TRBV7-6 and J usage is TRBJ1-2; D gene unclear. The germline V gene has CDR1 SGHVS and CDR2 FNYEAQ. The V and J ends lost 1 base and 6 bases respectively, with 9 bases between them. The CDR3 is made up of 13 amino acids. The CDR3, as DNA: TGTGCCAGCAGCTTAGATTTGGGGAATGGCTACACCTTC. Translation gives CASSLDLGNGYTF.

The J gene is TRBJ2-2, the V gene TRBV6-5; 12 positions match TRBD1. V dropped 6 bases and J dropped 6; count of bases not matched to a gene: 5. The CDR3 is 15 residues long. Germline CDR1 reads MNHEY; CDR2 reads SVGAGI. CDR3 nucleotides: TGTGCCAGCAGGGGACAGGGGGCCTTCGCCGGGGAGCTGTTTTTT. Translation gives CASRGQGAFAGELFF.

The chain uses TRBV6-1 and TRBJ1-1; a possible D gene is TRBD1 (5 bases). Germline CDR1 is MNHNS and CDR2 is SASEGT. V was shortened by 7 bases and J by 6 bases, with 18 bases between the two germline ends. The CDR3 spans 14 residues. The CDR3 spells CASIVGGIRAEAFF. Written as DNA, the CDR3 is TGTGCCAGCATTGTCGGGGGAATAAGAGCTGAAGCTTTCTTT.

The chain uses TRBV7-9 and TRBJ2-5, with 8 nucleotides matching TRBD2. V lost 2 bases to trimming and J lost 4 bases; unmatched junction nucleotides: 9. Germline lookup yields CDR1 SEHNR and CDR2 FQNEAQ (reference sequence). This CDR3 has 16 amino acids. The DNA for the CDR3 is TGTGCCAGCAGCTTATTGTTATCGGCGGGAGGAGAGACCCAGTACTTC. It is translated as CASSLLLSAGGETQYF.

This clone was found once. The CDR3 here is CASSFGGASTDTQYF. The DNA of the CDR3 is TGCGCCAGCAGCTTCGGGGGGGCCTCTACAGATACGCAGTATTTT. The V gene is TRBV5-1, the J gene TRBJ2-3; TRBD2 aligns across 8 bases. The CDR3 is 15 amino acids. V shed 2 bases and J 3 bases; nucleotides not matched to a gene: 5. The germline V gene encodes CDR1 SGHRS and CDR2 YFSETQ.

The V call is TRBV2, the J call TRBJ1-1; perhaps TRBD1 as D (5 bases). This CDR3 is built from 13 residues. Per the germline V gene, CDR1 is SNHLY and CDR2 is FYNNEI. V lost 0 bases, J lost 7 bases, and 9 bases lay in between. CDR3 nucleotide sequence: TGTGCCAGCAGTGAAGCGTATGGGGGTGAAGCTTTCTTT. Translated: CASSEAYGGEAFF.

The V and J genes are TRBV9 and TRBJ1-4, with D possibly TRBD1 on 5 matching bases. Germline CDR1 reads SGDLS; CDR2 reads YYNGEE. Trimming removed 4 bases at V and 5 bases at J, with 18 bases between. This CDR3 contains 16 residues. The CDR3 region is CASSPGRQIWNEKLFF. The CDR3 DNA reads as TGTGCCAGCAGCCCAGGGCGACAGATCTGGAATGAAAAACTGTTTTTT.

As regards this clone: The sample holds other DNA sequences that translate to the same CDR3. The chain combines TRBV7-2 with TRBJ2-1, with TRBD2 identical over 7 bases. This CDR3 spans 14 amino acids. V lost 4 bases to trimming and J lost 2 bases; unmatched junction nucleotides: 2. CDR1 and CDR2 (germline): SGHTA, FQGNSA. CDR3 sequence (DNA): TGTGCCAGCAGCTCCGGACTAGCCTACAATGAGCAGTTCTTC. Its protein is CASSSGLAYNEQFF.

The DNA of the CDR3 is TGCAGCGTTGTGGAGGTGGCGCAGTATTTT. It yields the protein CSVVEVAQYF. The chain recombines TRBV29-1 with TRBJ2-3, with D tentatively TRBD2 (5 bases). The CDR3 is 10 amino acids. Per the germline V gene, CDR1 is SQVTM and CDR2 is ANQGSEA. V was trimmed by 4 bases and J by 10 bases, leaving 9 bases between them.

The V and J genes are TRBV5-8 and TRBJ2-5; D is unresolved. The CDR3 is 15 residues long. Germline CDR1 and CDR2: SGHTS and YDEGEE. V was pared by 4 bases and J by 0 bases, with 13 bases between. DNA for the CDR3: TGTGCCAGCAGCCCCGCGACATGGTACCAAGAGACCCAGTACTTC. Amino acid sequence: CASSPATWYQETQYF.

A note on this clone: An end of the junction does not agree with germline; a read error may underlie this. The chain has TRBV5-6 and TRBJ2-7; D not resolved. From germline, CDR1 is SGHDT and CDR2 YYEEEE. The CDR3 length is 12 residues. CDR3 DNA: TGTGCCAGCAGCTTGATGTCCTCCGAGCAGTACTTC. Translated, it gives CASSLMSSEQYF.

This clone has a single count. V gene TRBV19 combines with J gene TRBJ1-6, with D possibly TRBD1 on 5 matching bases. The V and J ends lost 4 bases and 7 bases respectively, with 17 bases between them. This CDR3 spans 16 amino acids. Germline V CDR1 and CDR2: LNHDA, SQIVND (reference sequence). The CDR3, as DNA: TGTGCCAGTAGTACGGACAACCCGGGGTTAAATTCACCCCTCCACTTT. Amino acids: CASSTDNPGLNSPLHF.

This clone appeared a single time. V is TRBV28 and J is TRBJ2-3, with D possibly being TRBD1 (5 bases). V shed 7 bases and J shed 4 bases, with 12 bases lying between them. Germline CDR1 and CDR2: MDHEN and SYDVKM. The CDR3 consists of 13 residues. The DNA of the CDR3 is TGTGCCAGCACGCTGACAGAAGCAGATACGCAGTATTTT. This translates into CASTLTEADTQYF.

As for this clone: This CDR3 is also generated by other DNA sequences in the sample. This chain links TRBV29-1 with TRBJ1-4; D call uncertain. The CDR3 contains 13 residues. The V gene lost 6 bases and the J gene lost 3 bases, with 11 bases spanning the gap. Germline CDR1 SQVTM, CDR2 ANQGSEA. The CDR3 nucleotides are TGCAGCGTAAGGAAGGACCCTAATGAAAAACTGTTTTTT. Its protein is CSVRKDPNEKLFF.

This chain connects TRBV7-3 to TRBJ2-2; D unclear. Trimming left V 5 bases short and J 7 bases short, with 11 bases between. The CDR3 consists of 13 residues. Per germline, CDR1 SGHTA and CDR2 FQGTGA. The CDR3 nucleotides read TGTGCCAGCAGCAAGGACCTTCGCGGGGAGCTGTTTTTT. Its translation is CASSKDLRGELFF.

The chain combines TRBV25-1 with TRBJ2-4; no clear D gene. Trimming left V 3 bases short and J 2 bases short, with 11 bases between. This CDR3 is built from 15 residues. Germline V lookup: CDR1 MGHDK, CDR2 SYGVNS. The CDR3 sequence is CASSDWQLSKNIQYF. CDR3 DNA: TGTGCCAGCAGTGATTGGCAGCTCTCCAAAAACATTCAGTACTTC.